The 25 T cell receptor beta chains below all came from one sample that was sequenced in a study of blood T cell repertoires in COVID-19. Sequencing was performed with immunoSEQ multiplex PCR; in TCRdb, only in-frame clones are kept and a portion is missing. The sample consists of 180,000 or so clones, roughly 86% of them appearing once. The sequenced sample consisted of peripheral blood. These receptor sequences come from a woman aged 45-60 years with acute or convalescent COVID-19.

The rearrangement links TRBV3-1 (or the pseudogene TRBV3-2) to TRBJ2-2; the D gene is possibly TRBD2 (5 bases). Germline assignment: CDR1 LGHDT and CDR2 YNNKEL (reference sequence). The CDR3 sequence is 17 residues long. The ends were cut back, 0 bases at V and 4 bases at J, with 15 bases in the middle. CDR3 sequence (DNA): TGTGCCAGCAGCCAAGAATTTAGAGGGAGTGGCACCGGGGAGCTGTTTTTT. This sequence encodes CASSQEFRGSGTGELFF.

This clone occurred a few times. The chain recombines TRBV24-1 with TRBJ1-5; tentatively, D is TRBD1 (5 bases). CDR1 is KGHDR and CDR2 is SFDVKD in the germline V gene. Between the trimmed V and J ends, which lost 4 bases and 3 bases, there was a span of 15 bases. The CDR3 sequence is 16 residues long. The CDR3 spells CATSDSTGGYNQPQHF. The CDR3 coding sequence is TGTGCCACCAGTGACTCGACGGGGGGGTACAATCAGCCCCAGCATTTT.

This sequence joins TRBV6-5 and TRBJ2-1; TRBD1 might be the D (6 bases). This CDR3 has 15 amino acids. V gave up 6 bases and J gave up 1 base, with 13 bases separating them. Germline values: CDR1 MNHEY, CDR2 SVGAGI. The DNA for the CDR3 is TGTGCCAGCAGCCTTCAGGGGCCGTCCTACAATGAGCAGTTCTTC. This sequence encodes CASSLQGPSYNEQFF.

This chain links TRBV27 with TRBJ2-3; 9 bases line up with TRBD2. CDR3 length: 14 amino acids. Germline values: CDR1 MNHEY, CDR2 SMNVEV (reference sequence). The J segment lost 5 bases and the V segment lost 8 bases, leaving 8 bases of the junction unmatched. The CDR3 is CASGLRGGKDTQYF. In nucleotides, the CDR3 is TGTGCCAGCGGGTTGCGGGGGGGCAAAGATACGCAGTATTTT.

The genes are TRBV6-6 and TRBJ1-5; 10 bases match TRBD1. Germline CDR1 is MNHNY and CDR2 is SVGAGI (reference sequence). J was trimmed by 5 bases and V by 6 bases; bases with no gene match: 4. CDR3 size: 14 residues. CDR3 sequence (DNA): TGTGCCAGCAGCCAAGGGACAGGGGATCAGCCCCAGCATTTT. The encoded protein is CASSQGTGDQPQHF.

This chain uses TRBV7-8 with TRBJ1-6; TRBD1 matches at 7 bases. The J segment lost 7 bases and the V segment lost 0 bases, leaving 6 bases of the junction unmatched. This CDR3 is built from 16 residues. Germline CDR1 reads SGHVS; CDR2 reads FQNEAQ. The CDR3 sequence is CASSLALGQVNSPLHF. CDR3 bases: TGTGCCAGCAGCTTAGCGCTAGGACAGGTGAATTCACCCCTCCACTTT. The whole variable domain, remainder taken from reference TRBV7-8 and TRBJ1-6, is GAGVSQSPRYKVAKRGQDVALRCDPISGHVSLFWYQQALGQGPEFLTYFQNEAQLDKSGLPSDRFFAERPEGSVSTLKIQRTQQEDSAVYLCASSLALGQVNSPLHFGNGTRLTVT.

The gene calls are TRBV30 and TRBJ2-5; D might be TRBD2 (6 bases). CDR3 length equals 14 residues. Trimming took off 3 bases at V and 5 bases at J, with 16 bases between the two ends. Germline CDR1 is GTSNPN and CDR2 is SVGIG (reference sequence). CDR3 in DNA: TGTGCCTGGAGCGCTTGGCGGGGCCCGGAGACCCAGTACTTC. As protein: CAWSAWRGPETQYF. Supplemented by reference TRBV30 and TRBJ2-5, the full variable domain reads SQTIHQWPATLVQPVGSPLSLECTVEGTSNPNLYWYRQAAGRGLQLLFYSVGIGQISSEVPQNLSASRPQDRQFILSSKKLLLSDSGFYLCAWSAWRGPETQYFGPGTRLLVL.

This sequence joins TRBV27 and TRBJ2-1, with 10 bases aligning to TRBD2. The CDR3 length is 15 residues. CDR1 is MNHEY, CDR2 SMNVEV, per germline (reference sequence). V shed 3 bases and J 4 bases; nucleotides not matched to a gene: 3. CDR3 in amino acids: CASSFSSGSYNEQFF. The CDR3 nucleotides are TGTGCCAGCAGTTTTTCTAGCGGGAGTTACAATGAGCAGTTCTTC.

The chain recombines TRBV6-5 with TRBJ2-6; D might be TRBD1 (5 bases). The CDR3 extends over 16 amino acids. The ends were cut back, 0 bases at V and 2 bases at J, with 8 bases in the middle. Per germline, CDR1 MNHEY and CDR2 SVGAGI. The CDR3 reads CASSYSTGPGANVLTF. The CDR3 nucleotides are TGTGCCAGCAGTTACTCCACAGGACCTGGGGCCAACGTCCTGACTTTC.

The CDR3 region has the DNA TGTGCCAGCAGCTCGGGGGGACGGCGAACAGATACGCAGTATTTT. Translating it yields CASSSGGRRTDTQYF. This chain uses TRBV7-2 with TRBJ2-3; 7 nucleotides line up with TRBD2. V trimming: 4 bases; J trimming: 3 bases; junction bases outside the gene matches: 7. CDR1 and CDR2 (germline): SGHTA, FQGNSA. CDR3 length equals 15 residues.

The chain is built from TRBV4-2 and TRBJ2-1; D may be TRBD2 (6 bases). The CDR3 sequence is 16 residues long. From germline, CDR1 is LGHNA and CDR2 YNFKEQ. Trimming removed 2 bases from V and 2 bases from J, with 13 bases in between. CDR3 DNA sequence: TGTGCCAGCAGCCAAACCCCGGGACTCCCCTACAATGAGCAGTTCTTC. Translating it yields CASSQTPGLPYNEQFF.

The CDR3 protein is CASSLADSLNEKLFF. In DNA form, the CDR3 reads TGTGCCAGCAGCTTAGCGGACAGCCTTAATGAAAAACTGTTTTTT. The V and J genes are TRBV7-9 and TRBJ1-4; D might be TRBD1 (6 bases). Between the trimmed V and J ends, which lost 0 bases and 4 bases, there was a span of 9 bases. The CDR3 has 15 amino acids. Germline V CDR1 and CDR2: SEHNR, FQNEAQ (reference sequence).

This clone was seen more than once but under ten times. The chain links TRBV27 to TRBJ1-4; TRBD1 agrees at 8 bases. Germline loops: CDR1 MNHEY, CDR2 SMNVEV (reference sequence). V gave up 6 bases and J gave up 8 bases; unmatched junction bases: 5. The CDR3 is 13 amino acids. In DNA, the CDR3 is TGTGCCAGCAGGGACAGGGAATACGAAAAACTGTTTTTT. It is translated as CASRDREYEKLFF.

This chain joins TRBV19 and TRBJ1-1; D ambiguous. Germline-derived CDR1 and CDR2 are LNHDA and SQIVND (reference sequence). CDR3 length: 13 residues. Trimming shortened V by 5 bases and J by 2 bases, and 9 bases separated the two germline ends. The CDR3 here is CASSSTFNTEAFF. CDR3 nucleotide sequence: TGTGCCAGTAGTTCGACATTTAACACTGAAGCTTTCTTT.

The chain recombines TRBV10-2 with TRBJ1-2; the D gene is possibly TRBD1 (5 bases). Germline assignment: CDR1 WSHSY and CDR2 SAAADI. This CDR3 has 14 residues. V lost 6 bases, J lost 4 bases, and 15 bases lay in between. CDR3 nucleotide sequence: TGCGCCAGCAGAGGGGCAGGTGATGTCTATGGCTACACCTTC. This codes for CASRGAGDVYGYTF.

The chain recombines TRBV5-1 with TRBJ2-7, with D tentatively TRBD2 (6 bases). The CDR3 spans 14 residues. Germline CDR1 and CDR2: SGHRS and YFSETQ. V lost 6 bases and J lost 1, with 14 bases in between. The CDR3 region has the DNA TGCGCCAGCATGATGGAGGGGAGGTCCTACGAGCAGTACTTC. It codes for CASMMEGRSYEQYF.

The V gene is TRBV12-3 or TRBV12-4, the J gene TRBJ1-3; D is perhaps TRBD1 (6 bases). The CDR3 is 13 residues long. The V end was cut by 5 bases, the J end by 9 bases, with 14 bases between. The CDR3 loop reads CASSPPQGITIYF. CDR3 sequence (DNA): TGTGCCAGCAGTCCTCCACAGGGTATCACCATATATTTT.

The J gene is TRBJ1-4, the V gene TRBV6-5, with D unclear. CDR1 is MNHEY and CDR2 is SVGAGI in the germline V gene. This CDR3 contains 15 residues. V was clipped by 7 bases and J by 2 bases, with 14 bases between them. CDR3 amino acids: CASTPRGSTNEKLFF. In nucleotides, the CDR3 is TGTGCCAGCACCCCGCGGGGATCGACTAATGAAAAACTGTTTTTT.

The chain employs TRBV19 and TRBJ1-2; D perhaps matches TRBD1 (6 bases). V lost 7 bases, J lost 7 bases, and 22 bases lay in between. CDR1 and CDR2 (germline): LNHDA, SQIVND (reference sequence). There are 15 residues in the CDR3. The CDR3 here is CASTLGGPGAFGYTF. The CDR3 nucleotides read TGTGCCAGTACTTTGGGAGGGCCAGGGGCATTTGGCTACACCTTC.

This chain joins TRBV24-1 and TRBJ1-1; D is perhaps TRBD1 (5 bases). The CDR3 extends over 13 amino acids. Germline V gene data show CDR1 as KGHDR and CDR2 as SFDVKD. Trimming took off 3 bases at V and 8 bases at J, with 12 bases between the two ends. The CDR3 DNA follows: TGTGCCACCAGTGATCCCCGACAGATCGAAGCTTTCTTT. Translation gives CATSDPRQIEAFF.

The chain employs TRBV27 and TRBJ1-1, with TRBD1 matching over 8 bases. Germline V gene sequence: CDR1 MNHEY, CDR2 SMNVEV (reference sequence). The CDR3 spans 14 residues. V lost 3 bases and J lost 5; bases outside the gene matches: 5. CDR3 region: CASSFQGARTEAFF. CDR3 nucleotides: TGTGCCAGCAGTTTCCAGGGGGCCCGAACTGAAGCTTTCTTT.

This chain joins TRBV10-3 and TRBJ1-2, with 10 nucleotides matching TRBD1. This CDR3 spans 13 amino acids. The junction had 4 bases not matched to a gene; V was cut back by 7 bases and J by 5 bases. Germline CDR1 ENHRY, CDR2 SYGVKD. This chain's CDR3 is CAITLGQGYGYTF. In DNA, the CDR3 is TGTGCCATCACCCTGGGACAGGGGTATGGCTACACCTTC.

The chain uses TRBV2 and TRBJ1-5, with 10 bases fitting TRBD1. This CDR3 region has 15 residues. After removal of 5 bases from V and 4 bases from J, the junction contained 5 bases not matched to a gene. Germline V gene data show CDR1 as SNHLY and CDR2 as FYNNEI. In DNA, the CDR3 is TGTGCCAGCAGTTCAGACAGGGGGCTGAATCAGCCCCAGCATTTT. This codes for CASSSDRGLNQPQHF.

The rearrangement links TRBV5-1 to TRBJ1-1; 7 nucleotides align to TRBD1. Unmatched junction bases numbered 8, after V lost 4 bases and J lost 5 bases. The CDR3 is 14 amino acids. Germline CDR1 SGHRS, CDR2 YFSETQ. The CDR3 sequence is CASSQTQGVTEAFF. The DNA for the CDR3 is TGCGCCAGCAGCCAGACCCAGGGGGTGACTGAAGCTTTCTTT. Full variable domain (missing parts from reference TRBV5-1 and TRBJ1-1): KAGVTQTPRYLIKTRGQQVTLSCSPISGHRSVSWYQQTPGQGLQFLFEYFSETQRNKGNFPGRFSGRQFSNSRSEMNVSTLELGDSALYLCASSQTQGVTEAFFGQGTRLTVV.

The chain links TRBV7-2 to TRBJ2-7; 8 bases are shared with TRBD2. This CDR3 spans 14 amino acids. J lost 2 bases, V lost 9 bases, and 9 bases had no gene match. CDR1 is SGHTA, CDR2 FQGNSA, per germline. As DNA, the CDR3 is TGTGCCAGTAAACCGGGACTAGTTGCCTACGAGCAGTACTTC. This codes for CASKPGLVAYEQYF.